This T cell receptor beta chain was sequenced for a study of cytomegalovirus exposure and HLA in healthy donors. Turning to the study itself: A prior analysis found about 120 million unique TCR beta sequences from roughly 180 million T cells. Study-level points and caveats: Later analysis associated a missense DCLRE1C variant with TCR beta V- and J-gene trimming.

Vbeta (60) and Jbeta (13) primers were used in the PCR. The table came from immunoSEQ multiplex PCR; TCRdb's copy has only in-frame clones and leaves some out. The sample has about 64,000 clones; the top ten hold less than 4%. A remark on this clone: Its antigen is undetermined.

Germline CDR1 reads SQVTM; CDR2 reads ANQGSEA. The CDR3 is 13 residues long. Trimming removed 7 bases from V and 11 bases from J, with 23 bases in between. The chain couples TRBV29-1 to TRBJ1-2; a possible D gene is TRBD1 (6 bases). This clonotype was sampled from a woman aged 18 to 35 in good health and CMV-seronegative. The specimen was PBMCs. The CDR3 DNA sequence: TGCAGCGCCGTCGGGGGGCCCGTCCCGGCTTACACCTTC. Translating gives CSAVGGPVPAYTF.